Below, 4 T cell receptor beta chains from the same sample are listed, as sequenced in a study of long-term antiretroviral therapy in people with HIV. A v3.0 immunoSEQ assay was performed at survey level. Sequenced by immunoSEQ multiplex PCR; TCRdb stores in-frame clones only, minus some. The repertoire has 25,000 to 30,000 clones, 65% to 85% of them found once; the top ten carry more than 7.5%. The sample in question was unsorted PBMCs, obtained almost 2.9 years after starting antiretroviral therapy. These receptors came from a young man with HIV.

The chain combines TRBV5-1 with TRBJ2-7; maybe TRBD2 (5 bases). The CDR3 is 16 residues long. The V end was cut by 0 bases, the J end by 2 bases, with 15 bases between. The V gene's germline CDR1 is SGHRS and CDR2 YFSETQ. CDR3 loop: CASSLGSGASAYEQYF. CDR3 coding DNA: TGCGCCAGCAGCTTGGGGAGCGGAGCGTCCGCCTACGAGCAGTACTTC.

V usage is TRBV5-1 and J usage is TRBJ2-3; 8 nucleotides line up with TRBD2. The CDR3 is 15 residues long. Germline-derived CDR1 and CDR2 are SGHRS and YFSETQ. V lost 1 base and J lost 4; bases outside the gene matches: 5. CDR3 residues: CASSLTSGSPDTQYF. As DNA, the CDR3 is TGCGCCAGCAGCTTGACTAGCGGATCCCCAGATACGCAGTATTTT. The full variable domain, completed using reference TRBV5-1 and TRBJ2-3, is KAGVTQTPRYLIKTRGQQVTLSCSPISGHRSVSWYQQTPGQGLQFLFEYFSETQRNKGNFPGRFSGRQFSNSRSEMNVSTLELGDSALYLCASSLTSGSPDTQYFGPGTRLTVL.

This clone was detected only a few times. The chain uses TRBV28 and TRBJ1-5; TRBD1 aligns across 10 bases. The CDR3 has 15 residues. Per the germline V gene, CDR1 is MDHEN and CDR2 is SYDVKM. V was clipped by 2 bases and J by 5 bases; unmatched bases: 3. The CDR3: CASSLLTGGHQPQHF. CDR3 nucleotides: TGTGCCAGCAGTTTACTGACAGGGGGCCATCAGCCCCAGCATTTT.

The table lists this clone with a count of one. The chain uses TRBV15 and TRBJ2-1; 10 nucleotides line up with TRBD2. V was clipped by 0 bases and J by 7 bases; unmatched bases: 12. This CDR3 is 18 amino acids long. Germline CDR1 is LNHNV and CDR2 is YYDKDF (reference sequence). The CDR3 bases are TGTGCCACCAGCAGAGATCGTCGGGCTAGCGGGAGCTGGAATGAGCAGTTCTTC. Translated, it gives CATSRDRRASGSWNEQFF.